The rows below give T cell receptor beta chains drawn from one sample of a study of T cell repertoires in cytomegalovirus infection. Their recognized antigens are unknown. TCRdb redid the calling of the reads with MiXCR, one entry per CDR3 protein. Of some 220,000 distinct CDR3 sequences listed, approximately 38% are singletons. The sequenced sample was CD8+ T cells from cultured PBMCs, obtained from culture after CMV antigen stimulation. The receptors were gathered from a human donor in good health (CMV status not recorded). Some clones in this sample may be carry-over from other donors' samples. Each CDR3 is given with its conserved first and last residue. D genes are given only for firm matches. Size tells how often a clone was seen (once, few, many) or the class of an expanded clone, and some rows leave it out.

j_call,d_call,v_call,clone_size,cdr3_aa,cdr3_nt
TRBJ1-2,NA,TRBV7-9,few,CASSPGPPGPYGYTF,TGTGCCAGCAGCCCTGGTCCTCCGGGACCCTATGGCTACACCTTC
TRBJ1-1,TRBD1,TRBV6-1,NA,CASSLDRGLTNTEAFF,TGTGCCAGCAGTCTTGACAGGGGGCTAACGAACACTGAAGCTTTCTTT
TRBJ1-5,TRBD1,TRBV12-3/TRBV12-4,few,CASSLEWDRGRQPQHF,TGTGCCAGCAGTTTAGAGTGGGACAGGGGTCGGCAGCCCCAGCATTTT
TRBJ1-1,NA,TRBV7-8,NA,CASSWDTGDEAFF,TGTGCCAGCAGCTGGGACACGGGGGACGAAGCTTTCTTT
TRBJ2-1,NA,TRBV19,once,CASSILAVYNEQFF,TGTGCCAGTAGTATTTTAGCGGTGTACAATGAGCAGTTCTTC
TRBJ1-2,TRBD1,TRBV27,few,CASSYRPRTGDYGGYTF,TGTGCCAGCAGTTACCGCCCCCGCACAGGGGATTATGGGGGCTACACCTTC
TRBJ2-7,NA,TRBV11-2,NA,CASSLALLSDNPYEQYF,TGTGCCAGCAGCTTAGCCCTCCTTTCCGATAACCCCTACGAGCAGTACTTC
TRBJ1-2,NA,TRBV6-1,NA,CASGRTGLYGYTF,TGTGCCAGCGGAAGGACGGGACTCTATGGCTACACCTTC
TRBJ1-2,NA,TRBV28,NA,CASTQDKLFYGYTF,TGTGCCAGCACCCAGGACAAGTTGTTCTATGGCTACACCTTC
TRBJ1-1,NA,TRBV10-1,few,CASPGQMNTEAFF,TGCGCCAGCCCTGGACAGATGAACACTGAAGCTTTCTTT
TRBJ1-4,NA,TRBV27,NA,CASSSNRGATNEKLFF,TGTGCCAGCAGTTCTAACCGGGGCGCAACTAATGAAAAACTGTTTTTT
TRBJ2-1,NA,TRBV27,NA,CASSAIPRSSGNEQFF,TGTGCCAGCAGTGCGATTCCCAGATCTTCGGGAAATGAGCAGTTCTTC
TRBJ2-7,NA,TRBV6-1,few,CASSEKTPYEQYF,TGTGCCAGCAGTGAAAAAACCCCCTACGAGCAGTACTTC